The 25 T cell receptor beta chains reported below all come from one sample, sequenced in a study of OX40 agonist ivuxolimab in advanced cancers. Some clones are missing from TCRdb's copy, which holds only in-frame ones; the method was immunoSEQ multiplex PCR. Of some 64,000 clones detected, 91% appear once; the ten largest clones hold approximately 5.2%. Specimen: CD4+ or CD8+ T cells sorted from blood, collected in a trial of the OX40 agonist ivuxolimab. Every receptor here comes from an adult with an advanced solid tumor such as melanoma, head and neck, liver or kidney cancer.

This clone was seen a handful of times. The V gene is TRBV28, the J gene TRBJ1-2; 7 bases line up with TRBD1. CDR3 length: 15 amino acids. Per germline, CDR1 MDHEN and CDR2 SYDVKM. J was trimmed by 8 bases and V by 1 base; bases with no gene match: 10. This CDR3 is CASSLFVPQGGGYTF. In DNA form, the CDR3 reads TGTGCCAGCAGTTTATTCGTCCCGCAGGGGGGAGGCTACACCTTC.

This chain uses TRBV2 with TRBJ2-7; D gene uncertain. Germline CDR1 and CDR2: SNHLY and FYNNEI. With 6 bases removed from V and 4 bases from J, the gap between germline ends came to 16 bases. The CDR3 loop spans 14 amino acids. This chain's CDR3 is CASRAPGYGYEQYF. The CDR3 DNA reads as TGTGCCAGCAGGGCCCCGGGTTACGGTTACGAGCAGTACTTC.

CDR3 nucleotides: TGTGCCAGCAGTTACGGGCAGGGACGGGGCTACACCTTC. This translates into CASSYGQGRGYTF. V and J are TRBV6-5 and TRBJ1-2; tentatively, D is TRBD1 (5 bases). V gave up 2 bases and J gave up 8 bases, with 12 bases separating them. Germline lookup yields CDR1 MNHEY and CDR2 SVGAGI. The CDR3 totals 13 residues.

V is TRBV5-6 and J is TRBJ1-1; no clear D gene. With 3 bases removed from V and 2 bases from J, the gap between germline ends came to 8 bases. The CDR3 has 13 residues. The germline CDR1 and CDR2 sequences are SGHDT and YYEEEE. The CDR3 loop is CASSWEVNTEAFF. Written as DNA, the CDR3 is TGTGCCAGCAGCTGGGAAGTTAACACTGAAGCTTTCTTT.

The rearrangement uses TRBV9 and TRBJ2-2; D not resolved. Between the trimmed V and J ends, which lost 0 bases and 8 bases, there was a span of 14 bases. The germline CDR1 and CDR2 sequences are SGDLS and YYNGEE. The CDR3 runs to 15 residues. The CDR3 reads CASSVGSAPGGELFF. CDR3 coding DNA: TGTGCCAGCAGCGTAGGATCCGCCCCCGGGGGGGAGCTGTTTTTT.

V and J are TRBV7-8 and TRBJ2-6; D not resolved. V was shortened by 5 bases and J by 0 bases, with 14 bases between the two germline ends. The CDR3 contains 17 residues. From germline, CDR1 is SGHVS and CDR2 FQNEAQ. CDR3 sequence: CASSLHPPSSGANVLTF. Here the CDR3 DNA reads TGTGCCAGCAGCCTACACCCGCCGAGCTCTGGGGCCAACGTCCTGACTTTC.

This chain links TRBV6-1 with TRBJ1-1; weak D call: TRBD1 (5 bases). Germline CDR1 and CDR2: MNHNS and SASEGT. V lost 7 bases and J lost 4, with 16 bases in between. This CDR3 spans 14 amino acids. The CDR3 reads CASKRGQGGTEAFF. In nucleotides, the CDR3 is TGTGCCAGCAAACGAGGGCAGGGTGGCACTGAAGCTTTCTTT.

A few counts support this clone. The chain employs TRBV28 and TRBJ1-2; D is ambiguous. Trimming shortened V by 4 bases and J by 7 bases, and 7 bases separated the two germline ends. The CDR3 runs 11 residues. Germline lookup yields CDR1 MDHEN and CDR2 SYDVKM. In nucleotides, the CDR3 is TGTGCCAGCAGTTCCCTGAGTGGCTACACCTTC. As protein: CASSSLSGYTF.

The gene calls are TRBV5-4 and TRBJ1-2; TRBD1 matches 9 bases. The CDR3 runs 14 residues. Losses at the gene ends were 5 bases for V and 8 bases for J; bases not matched to a gene: 10. Germline CDR1 reads SGHNT; CDR2 reads YYREEE (reference sequence). The CDR3 sequence is CASRFRDRERGYTF. The CDR3 bases are TGTGCCAGCAGGTTTCGGGACAGGGAAAGGGGCTACACCTTC.

The V gene is TRBV6-5, the J gene TRBJ2-7, with D hard to call. CDR1 and CDR2 from the germline V gene are MNHEY and SVGAGI. This CDR3 region has 16 residues. V lost 2 bases and J lost 5, with 19 bases in between. The CDR3 reads CASSYRFFGTVNEQYF. CDR3 nucleotides: TGTGCCAGCAGTTACAGATTCTTCGGTACGGTCAACGAGCAGTACTTC.

This rearrangement joins TRBV10-3 to TRBJ1-2; D may be TRBD1 (5 bases). This CDR3 is built from 14 residues. Germline V gene data show CDR1 as ENHRY and CDR2 as SYGVKD. V lost 7 bases, J lost 4 bases, and 16 bases lay in between. The CDR3 bases are TGTGCCATCAAAGGGTCAGGGATATTCTATGGCTACACCTTC. Translating it yields CAIKGSGIFYGYTF.

This clone was found once. The rearrangement joins TRBV5-1 to TRBJ2-6; D remains unclear. V was cut by 4 bases and J by 4 bases, with 18 bases left in between. This CDR3 has 17 residues. Germline V gene data show CDR1 as SGHRS and CDR2 as YFSETQ. CDR3 loop: CASSPPGRAGGANVLTF. CDR3 DNA: TGCGCCAGCAGCCCCCCCGGGCGTGCCGGGGGGGCCAACGTCCTGACTTTC.

The chain combines TRBV4-1 with TRBJ1-4, with no clear D. V dropped 1 base and J dropped 8 bases, with 11 bases sitting between them. The CDR3 sequence is 14 residues long. The germline V gene has CDR1 MGHRA and CDR2 YSYEKL. Written as DNA, the CDR3 is TGCGCCAGCAGCCAAGTGACGGGCGTAGAAAAACTGTTTTTT. It translates to CASSQVTGVEKLFF.

The rearrangement links TRBV6-5 to TRBJ1-5, with D uncertain. This CDR3 region has 15 residues. In germline, CDR1 is MNHEY, CDR2 SVGAGI. V was trimmed by 8 bases and J by 1 base, leaving 15 bases between them. CDR3 nucleotide sequence: TGTGCCAGCCTTCTTGGGCCTCAGAGCAATCAGCCCCAGCATTTT. It is translated as CASLLGPQSNQPQHF.

The chain carries TRBV5-1 and TRBJ2-2, with 7 bases fitting TRBD2. V shed 8 bases, J shed 5 bases, and the junction held 9 bases outside the gene matches. Looked up from germline, CDR1 is SGHRS and CDR2 is YFSETQ. The CDR3 length is 14 residues. The CDR3 sequence: CASRVVGGTGELFF. For the CDR3, the DNA is TGCGCCAGTCGCGTGGTGGGAGGGACCGGGGAGCTGTTTTTT.

The CDR3 reads CATHSGGDTQYF. The CDR3 coding sequence is TGTGCCACCCATTCGGGGGGGGATACGCAGTATTTT. The chain links TRBV6-1 to TRBJ2-3; TRBD2 agrees at 8 bases. Germline CDR1 and CDR2: MNHNS and SASEGT. The CDR3 spans 12 residues. V was clipped by 10 bases and J by 6 bases; unmatched bases: 6.

The rearrangement uses TRBV5-1 and TRBJ1-2; TRBD1 matches at 9 bases. The germline CDR1 and CDR2 sequences are SGHRS and YFSETQ. The CDR3 consists of 15 residues. V gave up 4 bases and J gave up 4 bases; unmatched junction bases: 8. Here the CDR3 reads CASSPTGTGFYGYTF. The CDR3 DNA reads TGCGCCAGCAGCCCCACAGGGACAGGGTTCTATGGCTACACCTTC.

This clone was seen a single time. This sequence joins TRBV19 and TRBJ2-2; 10 bases match TRBD1. The CDR3 runs to 14 residues. CDR1 and CDR2 from the germline V gene are LNHDA and SQIVND (reference sequence). The V gene end was trimmed by 5 bases and the J gene end by 7 bases; junction bases not matched to a gene: 4. CDR3 nucleotides: TGTGCCAGTAGTTTGGGACAGGGGCACGGGGAGCTGTTTTTT. This gives the protein CASSLGQGHGELFF.

The sample holds one count of this clone. In DNA, the CDR3 is TGTGCCAGCAGTTATAGGGAAGGGACTGAAGCTTTCTTT. Translated: CASSYREGTEAFF. This sequence joins TRBV6-5 and TRBJ1-1, with D uncertain. Germline lookup yields CDR1 MNHEY and CDR2 SVGAGI. This CDR3 has 13 amino acids. The V gene lost 3 bases and the J gene lost 5 bases, with 10 bases spanning the gap.

DNA for the CDR3: TGTGCCAGCAGCTTAACAGGAAGAACTGAAGCTTTCTTT. It is translated as CASSLTGRTEAFF. The rearrangement joins TRBV7-3 to TRBJ1-1; D is unclear. The V gene lost 0 bases and the J gene lost 5 bases, with 7 bases spanning the gap. Germline values: CDR1 SGHTA, CDR2 FQGTGA. The CDR3 contains 13 residues.

V gene TRBV14 combines with J gene TRBJ1-5; unclear D gene. Germline CDR1 SGHDN, CDR2 FVKESK. CDR3 length equals 13 residues. The V end lost 0 bases, the J end lost 6 bases, and 6 bases lay between the germline ends. Here the CDR3 reads CASSQDNIQPQHF. CDR3 in DNA: TGTGCCAGCAGCCAAGATAACATTCAGCCCCAGCATTTT.

This clone was observed once. This chain joins TRBV6-5 and TRBJ2-7; D might be TRBD2 (5 bases). This CDR3 has 14 residues. With 6 bases removed from V and 5 bases from J, the gap between germline ends came to 17 bases. CDR1 and CDR2 from the germline V gene are MNHEY and SVGAGI. The CDR3 here is CASRTRAPADEQYF. CDR3 coding DNA: TGTGCCAGCAGGACGCGGGCCCCGGCTGACGAGCAGTACTTC.

J is TRBJ1-5 and V is TRBV6-1; weak D call: TRBD1 (6 bases). The CDR3 covers 15 residues. Looked up from germline, CDR1 is MNHNS and CDR2 is SASEGT. V was trimmed by 2 bases and J by 9 bases, leaving 17 bases between them. The CDR3 spells CASSEFLGGTRPQHF. The CDR3 bases are TGTGCCAGCAGTGAATTTTTAGGGGGAACTCGGCCCCAGCATTTT.

CDR3 region: CASSQDGGNSNQPQHF. In nucleotides, the CDR3 is TGCGCCAGCAGCCAAGATGGGGGGAATTCTAATCAGCCCCAGCATTTT. The rearrangement links TRBV4-1 to TRBJ1-5, with a weak D call TRBD1 (5 bases). CDR1 and CDR2 from the germline V gene are MGHRA and YSYEKL. Trimming removed 0 bases at V and 4 bases at J, with 13 bases between. The length of the CDR3 is 16 residues.

The table lists this clone with a few counts. The chain couples TRBV18 to TRBJ2-7, with D tentatively TRBD1 (6 bases). There are 12 residues in the CDR3. Trimming took off 5 bases at V and 3 bases at J, with 8 bases between the two ends. Germline loops: CDR1 KGHSH, CDR2 LQKENI. The CDR3 reads CASSKQGYEQYF. The CDR3 region has the DNA TGTGCCAGCTCAAAACAGGGCTACGAGCAGTACTTC.